These T cell receptor beta chains were read from a single sample in a study of cytomegalovirus exposure and HLA in healthy donors. TCRdb's copy holds only in-frame clones and misses some; the assay was immunoSEQ multiplex PCR. The sample includes around 130,000 clones, about 81% seen only once; the top ten take 1.5% to 2%. The sample comprised PBMCs. These TCRs come from a man aged 35-49 years in good health and CMV-seronegative. Both conserved end residues are trimmed from each CDR3. The D gene is left open where the match is weak. Clone size appears in some rows only: once, few, many, or a class for an expanded clone.

d_gene	abundance	v_gene	j_gene	CDR3aa
TRBD2	few	TRBV7-6	TRBJ2-7	ASSRAGPEGHEQY
-	-	TRBV7-9	TRBJ1-1	ASSLASGHTEAF
TRBD1	-	TRBV6-6	TRBJ1-5	ASSYSSTGDQPQH
TRBD1	few	TRBV15	TRBJ1-1	ATSSNTGAGTEAF
TRBD1	-	TRBV28	TRBJ2-7	ASSLWTFADRGLNEQY
-	-	TRBV4-3	TRBJ1-5	ASSQVAGYNQPQH
-	-	TRBV18	TRBJ1-1	ASSPPSAANTEAF
-	-	TRBV2	TRBJ2-5	ASKEQDETQY
-	-	TRBV9	TRBJ2-1	ASSVRGGGGKSSYNEQF
TRBD2	-	TRBV10-3	TRBJ2-6	AISEREGSGANGLT
TRBD2	-	TRBV5-1	TRBJ2-1	ASSWGLAADNEQF
-	-	TRBV5-4	TRBJ2-4	ASSLGRGGGNIQY
-	-	TRBV27	TRBJ2-2	ASRGGPSGYTGELF
-	-	TRBV10-1	-	ASSESAGTTQY
-	few	TRBV6-5	TRBJ1-2	ASSELDSAGYT
-	-	TRBV2	TRBJ1-1	ASILIRATAEAF
-	-	TRBV12-5	TRBJ2-5	ASGTGVSQETQY
-	few	TRBV5-4	TRBJ1-2	ASSLAKTYGYT
-	-	TRBV21-1	TRBJ1-2	ASSKEVESGASNYGYT
-	-	TRBV6-1	TRBJ1-4	ASSGRAVTEKLF
-	-	TRBV7-2	TRBJ1-2	ASSLWQGGNYGYT
-	-	TRBV9	TRBJ1-2	ASSPQQLVNYGYT
TRBD1	-	TRBV6-1	TRBJ2-1	ASSEAPRDRGYNEQF
-	-	TRBV28	TRBJ2-7	ASSLSVAPAKYEQY
-	-	TRBV28	TRBJ1-6	ASSFEGYNSPLH
TRBD1	-	TRBV7-8	TRBJ1-2	ASSVGTANHYGYT
TRBD1	-	TRBV30	TRBJ1-3	ASRQGGNTIY
-	-	TRBV5-1	TRBJ1-1	ASSTGTPNTEAF
-	-	TRBV27	TRBJ2-6	ASSSSGPGANVLT
-	-	TRBV6-6	TRBJ2-4	ASSFGEGVGNIQY
-	-	TRBV6-5	TRBJ2-7	ASSTPEGTYYEQY
TRBD1	-	TRBV4-3	TRBJ1-2	ASSPDRDYGYT
TRBD1	-	TRBV4-3	TRBJ2-1	ASSLRDSSYNEQF
-	-	TRBV4-3	TRBJ1-5	ASSQAGSPNQPQH
-	-	TRBV5-1	TRBJ1-1	ASSLVANTEAF
-	-	TRBV9	TRBJ1-1	ASSVGAGGNTEAF
-	-	TRBV5-8	TRBJ2-3	ASSLESGDTDTQY
TRBD2	-	TRBV6-5	TRBJ2-5	ASNNAAGGKGTQY
TRBD2	-	TRBV2	TRBJ2-7	ASSKTGTNYEQY
-	-	TRBV27	TRBJ2-4	ASSLNTGLGNSQY
TRBD1	few	TRBV5-4	TRBJ1-4	ASSSSQGDNEKLF
-	few	TRBV18	TRBJ1-2	ASSPPGPIGYT
TRBD2	-	TRBV5-4	TRBJ2-7	ASSPTSGPPYEQY
-	-	TRBV7-9	TRBJ2-3	SSSSLGGTDTQY
-	-	TRBV29-1	TRBJ2-6	SVGSSGANGLT
-	-	TRBV9	TRBJ1-2	ASSVGGQTYGYT
TRBD2	-	TRBV19	TRBJ2-5	ASSMAPPGGKPQY
-	-	TRBV27	TRBJ2-4	ASSLGIRTKLVRGTKNIQY
-	once	TRBV6-1	TRBJ1-1	ASTEPGLMNTEAF
TRBD1	-	TRBV7-3	TRBJ1-1	ASSSSGGTEAF
-	-	TRBV7-2	TRBJ1-5	ASSSTGTTNQPQH
TRBD2	-	TRBV5-1	TRBJ2-1	ASSGGLAGVNEQF
TRBD2	-	TRBV6-5	TRBJ2-7	ASSYSLAGGYEQY
-	-	TRBV30	TRBJ1-1	AWSARIVEAF
-	-	TRBV5-1	-	ASSPTPGEPYEQY
TRBD1	-	TRBV10-3	TRBJ2-3	AISEGTGPTDTQY
TRBD1	-	TRBV4-3	TRBJ2-1	ASSPDGIQGSSYNEQF
TRBD1	-	TRBV7-2	TRBJ1-2	ASSLARDRVGGYT
TRBD1	-	TRBV6-5	TRBJ2-4	ASSRTGGAKNIQY
TRBD2	-	TRBV19	TRBJ2-2	ASSAQSGRASGELF